This T cell receptor beta chain was captured in a study of identical twins' blood T cells. Study-level background: Around 46 million reads covered roughly six alpha-chain and roughly six beta-chain libraries.

The three twin pairs were reared together, likely meeting the same infections. Points from the study as a whole: Top TCRbeta clonotypes were shared more with twin than unrelated donors. Mainly, cloneset size products determined shared clonotypes, twins included.

V shed 3 bases and J shed 0 bases, with 8 bases lying between them. This CDR3 is built from 14 residues. Each CDR3 protein gets one entry after TCRdb re-called the 5' RACE reads with MiXCR. The data show a few hundred thousand distinct CDR3 sequences, with roughly 28% seen just once and roughly 6.1% held by the top ten. This clonotype occurred a few times. Its antigen is not identified. The chain carries TRBV12-3 or TRBV12-4 and TRBJ1-2; D uncertain. Sample: PBMCs. This TCR came from a woman aged 18 to 55 in good health. The CDR3: CASSFSPANYGYTF. The CDR3 DNA reads TGTGCCAGCAGTTTCAGTCCTGCTAACTATGGCTACACCTTC.